These 18 T cell receptor beta chains were all obtained from the same sample, sequenced in a study of T cells in tumors after PD-1 blockade (dated by TCRdb to between 2017 and 2020). The protocol used for the library was the immunoSEQ multiplex PCR assay. The clones in this table, taken by TCRdb from immuneACCESS, are in-frame only. Not every clone is retained; where verified, under half of the shortfall comes from an unresolved V gene, and the cause of the rest is unknown. Recorded for this sample are tens of thousands of clones; roughly 80% of them occurred a single time. About 9.3% of the sample rests with the top ten. The material sequenced was PBMCs, taken before anti-PD-1 therapy. These receptors were obtained from a human donor with advanced basal cell or squamous cell carcinoma (not recorded which).

In this sample, this clone turned up a few times. This chain joins TRBV7-8 and TRBJ2-7, with 7 bases aligning to TRBD2. The CDR3 loop spans 13 amino acids. The V gene's germline CDR1 is SGHVS and CDR2 FQNEAQ. V dropped 3 bases and J dropped 3; count of bases not matched to a gene: 2. The CDR3 loop is CASSFGDYYEQYF. Here the CDR3 DNA reads TGTGCCAGCAGCTTCGGGGACTACTACGAGCAGTACTTC. The variable domain in full, with the rest retrieved from reference TRBV7-8 and TRBJ2-7, is GAGVSQSPRYKVAKRGQDVALRCDPISGHVSLFWYQQALGQGPEFLTYFQNEAQLDKSGLPSDRFFAERPEGSVSTLKIQRTQQEDSAVYLCASSFGDYYEQYFGPGTRLTVT.

The rearrangement links TRBV4-2 to TRBJ2-5; a possible D gene is TRBD1 (5 bases). V lost 1 base to trimming and J lost 3 bases, with 6 bases between them. Germline CDR1 reads LGHNA; CDR2 reads YNFKEQ. The CDR3 length is 13 residues. The CDR3 coding sequence is TGTGCCAGCAGCCAAGCAGGGAAAGAGACCCAGTACTTC. This sequence encodes CASSQAGKETQYF.

The chain joins TRBV6-5 to TRBJ2-7, with TRBD1 identical over 12 bases. The germline V gene has CDR1 MNHEY and CDR2 SVGAGI. CDR3 length equals 14 residues. Unmatched junction bases numbered 4, after V lost 6 bases and J lost 4 bases. CDR3: CASRRGQGAYEQYF. The CDR3, as DNA: TGTGCCAGCAGAAGGGGACAGGGGGCTTACGAGCAGTACTTC.

This chain links TRBV7-6 with TRBJ2-1, with a weak D call TRBD1 (5 bases). Trimming left V 5 bases short and J 2 bases short, with 16 bases between. The germline V gene encodes CDR1 SGHVS and CDR2 FNYEAQ. CDR3 length: 16 residues. CDR3 in amino acids: CASSPRFLGAYNEQFF. The DNA for the CDR3 is TGTGCCAGCAGCCCACGGTTCCTAGGGGCCTACAATGAGCAGTTCTTC.

A few counts support this clone. The chain employs TRBV5-4 and TRBJ2-7; unclear D gene. The length of the CDR3 is 12 residues. Deletions cut 4 bases from V and 5 bases from J, with 10 bases between. Germline loops: CDR1 SGHNT, CDR2 YYREEE (reference sequence). CDR3 sequence (DNA): TGTGCCAGCAGCCCAAGTGACAACGAGCAGTACTTC. The encoded protein is CASSPSDNEQYF.

The chain combines TRBV6-6 with TRBJ1-5; D not resolved. In germline, CDR1 is MNHNY, CDR2 SVGAGI (reference sequence). The CDR3 is 14 residues long. V was cut by 3 bases and J by 5 bases, with 11 bases left in between. The CDR3 coding sequence is TGTGCCAGCAGTTATGACGGCAAAGATCAGCCCCAGCATTTT. Amino acid sequence: CASSYDGKDQPQHF.

The J gene is TRBJ2-4, the V gene TRBV2; 12 nucleotides match TRBD2. The ends lost 7 bases at V and 15 bases at J; junction bases unmatched: 19. The CDR3 contains 16 residues. The V gene's germline CDR1 is SNHLY and CDR2 FYNNEI. The CDR3 nucleotides read TGTGCCAGCAATCCTACTAGCGGGGGGTCACCGGGCCTAGGGTACTTC. This codes for CASNPTSGGSPGLGYF.

This clone was observed once. J is TRBJ2-7 and V is TRBV4-2; D might be TRBD1 (5 bases). V was clipped by 2 bases and J by 6 bases, with 17 bases between them. CDR1 and CDR2 (germline): LGHNA, YNFKEQ. The CDR3 has 15 amino acids. CDR3 protein: CASSQLGLGIGEQYF. The CDR3 DNA is TGTGCCAGCAGCCAATTGGGGCTAGGAATCGGCGAGCAGTACTTC.

V usage is TRBV2 and J usage is TRBJ1-5; no reliable D call. Per germline, CDR1 SNHLY and CDR2 FYNNEI. This CDR3 contains 11 residues. V was shortened by 0 bases and J by 11 bases, with 5 bases between the two germline ends. The chain's CDR3 is CASSEARTQHF. The CDR3 DNA reads as TGTGCCAGCAGTGAAGCTAGGACCCAGCATTTT.

The chain uses TRBV27 and TRBJ2-1, with 8 bases fitting TRBD1. V trimming: 4 bases; J trimming: 0 bases; junction bases outside the gene matches: 5. Germline values: CDR1 MNHEY, CDR2 SMNVEV (reference sequence). The CDR3 has 16 residues. The CDR3 protein is CASSWTGTPSYNEQFF. The CDR3 DNA reads TGTGCCAGCAGTTGGACAGGGACCCCCTCCTACAATGAGCAGTTCTTC.

The chain recombines TRBV28 with TRBJ2-7, with D possibly called TRBD1 or TRBD2 (5 bases each). This CDR3 comprises 14 residues. Trimming shortened V by 6 bases and J by 2 bases, and 14 bases separated the two germline ends. Germline V gene data show CDR1 as MDHEN and CDR2 as SYDVKM. The CDR3 DNA is TGTGCCAGCAGGCCCGGGACGGAGACCTACGAGCAGTACTTC. Amino acids: CASRPGTETYEQYF.

The sample holds a few counts of this clone. This chain links TRBV9 with TRBJ1-5, with D perhaps TRBD1 (5 bases). CDR1 is SGDLS, CDR2 YYNGEE, per germline. Trimming removed 4 bases from V and 5 bases from J, with 13 bases in between. The CDR3 runs to 14 residues. DNA for the CDR3: TGTGCCAGCAGCCCAAACAGGATCGATCAGCCCCAGCATTTT. Translation: CASSPNRIDQPQHF.

J is TRBJ1-1 and V is TRBV6-1; TRBD1 aligns across 7 bases. The CDR3 contains 16 residues. Germline V gene lookup returns CDR1 MNHNS and CDR2 SASEGT. The V and J ends lost 4 bases and 4 bases, in that order; junction bases with no gene match: 12. CDR3 loop: CASSAPTGFGSTEAFF. Here the CDR3 DNA reads TGTGCCAGCAGTGCCCCGACAGGGTTTGGGAGCACTGAAGCTTTCTTT.

The rearrangement links TRBV5-5 to TRBJ1-2; no clear D gene. V was pared by 4 bases and J by 7 bases, with 8 bases between. The CDR3 contains 11 residues. The germline V gene encodes CDR1 SGHKS and CDR2 YYEKEE (reference sequence). CDR3: CASSLNFGYTF. DNA of the CDR3: TGTGCCAGCAGCCTGAATTTTGGCTACACCTTC.

The rearrangement links TRBV7-8 to TRBJ2-3, with 9 bases aligning to TRBD2. This CDR3 has 17 residues. Looked up from germline, CDR1 is SGHVS and CDR2 is FQNEAQ. Trimming at V came to 0 bases and at J to 5 bases, leaving 9 bases not matched to a gene. The CDR3 nucleotides are TGTGCCAGCAGCTTAGCGTCTGGCGGGGGGGCAGTAGATACGCAGTATTTT. Translated, it gives CASSLASGGGAVDTQYF.

The chain employs TRBV18 and TRBJ2-6, with 7 bases matching TRBD1. The V and J ends lost 4 bases and 2 bases, in that order; junction bases with no gene match: 2. Looked up from germline, CDR1 is KGHSH and CDR2 is LQKENI. The CDR3 is 15 residues long. CDR3 amino acids: CASSQTGAGANVLTF. The CDR3, as DNA: TGTGCCAGCTCACAAACAGGGGCTGGGGCCAACGTCCTGACTTTC.

This clone was found once. The chain joins TRBV5-8 to TRBJ1-3, with unresolved D. V gave up 4 bases and J gave up 0 bases, with 8 bases separating them. Germline CDR1 reads SGHTS; CDR2 reads YDEGEE. This CDR3 is built from 14 residues. In DNA, the CDR3 is TGTGCCAGCAGCCGCGGGTCCTCTGGAAACACCATATATTTT. This encodes CASSRGSSGNTIYF.

This clone was seen only a few times. This chain joins TRBV27 and TRBJ2-3; D call uncertain. Germline loops: CDR1 MNHEY, CDR2 SMNVEV (reference sequence). The V and J ends lost 3 bases and 1 base respectively, with 11 bases between them. The CDR3 is 15 amino acids. The CDR3 region has the DNA TGTGCCAGCAGTTTCCTTAGGGCCGGCACAGATACGCAGTATTTT. This translates into CASSFLRAGTDTQYF.